The 5 T cell receptor beta chains given below trace back to one sample, sequenced in a study of CD8+CD57+ T cells in acquired aplastic anemia. CD8+CD57+ cell expansion had been shown by flow cytometry in patients chosen for sequencing. Genomic DNA acted as the template from which TCR beta VDJ combination and CDR3 sequence profiling were carried out. TCRdb re-called the reads with MiXCR, one entry per CDR3 protein. The sample shows 150,000 to 200,000 distinct CDR3 sequences, about 45% of them seen only once. Sequencing used sorted CD4+, CD8+, or CD8+CD57+ T cells (not recorded which) from PBMCs. Receptor source: a human donor with aplastic anemia.

This clonotype was observed at least ten times. The rearrangement links TRBV10-1 to TRBJ1-6; 9 positions agree with TRBD1. V trimming: 2 bases; J trimming: 5 bases; junction bases outside the gene matches: 1. The germline V gene has CDR1 WNHNN and CDR2 SYGVQD (reference sequence). The CDR3 runs to 15 residues. DNA of the CDR3: TGCGCCAGCAGTGAGGGGACAGGGAATAATTCACCCCTCCACTTT. Translation: CASSEGTGNNSPLHF.

The chain combines TRBV29-1 with TRBJ2-5; D possibly corresponds to TRBD2 (6 bases). Trimming stripped 7 bases from V and 5 bases from J, with 26 bases between. Germline assignment: CDR1 SQVTM and CDR2 ANQGSEA. The CDR3 contains 16 residues. The CDR3 loop is CSGHLWEEGREETQYF. CDR3 coding DNA: TGCAGCGGCCACCTATGGGAGGAGGGCCGGGAGGAGACCCAGTACTTC.

This clonotype was seen at least ten times. The chain recombines TRBV13 with TRBJ1-1; D ambiguous. Trimming left V 5 bases short and J 1 base short, with 5 bases between. Germline CDR1 reads PRHDT; CDR2 reads FYEKMQ (reference sequence). The CDR3 covers 12 residues. The CDR3 protein is CASSRGNTEAFF. The CDR3 DNA is TGTGCCAGCAGCCGGGGGAACACTGAAGCTTTCTTT.

V and J are TRBV19 and TRBJ1-1, with TRBD1 as a possible D gene (6 bases). The CDR3 consists of 14 residues. V was pared by 4 bases and J by 2 bases, with 11 bases between. CDR1 is LNHDA and CDR2 is SQIVND in the germline V gene (reference sequence). CDR3 sequence reads: CASSREGENTEAFF. The CDR3 DNA sequence: TGTGCCAGTAGTAGGGAGGGGGAAAACACTGAAGCTTTCTTT.

The table lists this clonotype with many counts. For the CDR3, the DNA is TGTGCCAGCAGCTCCAGGGGGTATGGCACAGATACGCAGTATTTT. This codes for CASSSRGYGTDTQYF. The rearrangement uses TRBV11-2 and TRBJ2-3, with 7 bases fitting TRBD1. Germline lookup yields CDR1 SGHAT and CDR2 FQNNGV. This CDR3 is built from 15 residues. V lost 4 bases and J lost 1; bases outside the gene matches: 5.